This section outlines one TCR beta chain sequence together with its context. The data were obtained in a study of blood T cell repertoires in COVID-19. The CDR3 loop spans 13 amino acids. V was clipped by 1 base and J by 4 bases, with 5 bases between them. The germline CDR1 and CDR2 sequences are LGHDT and YNNKEL (reference sequence). This study enrolled people aged about 18 to 100 from about 26 US geographic areas. This table comes from immunoSEQ multiplex PCR, and its TCRdb copy is limited to in-frame clones, with some not included. Here the sample spans roughly 300,000 clones, about nine tenths being singletons.

This TCR was recovered from a woman in her twenties or thirties who had recovered from COVID-19. The genes are TRBV3-1 (or the pseudogene TRBV3-2) and TRBJ1-5; D gene uncertain. Specimen: PBMCs or T cells enriched from blood (not recorded which). The chain's CDR3 is CASSQGENQPQHF. CDR3 nucleotides: TGTGCCAGCAGCCAAGGCGAAAATCAGCCCCAGCATTTT.